The 6 T cell receptor beta chains below were found in one sample sequenced in a study of T cell repertoires in cytomegalovirus infection. MiXCR was run by TCRdb on the reads, yielding one entry per CDR3 protein. This table has 680,000 or so distinct CDR3 sequences, approximately 33% appearing once. Their antigen targets remain unknown. The source was cultured PBMCs, collected from culture after CMV antigen stimulation. Every receptor here comes from a human donor in good health (CMV status not recorded). Some clones in this sample may be carry-over from other donors' samples.

The chain employs TRBV20-1 and TRBJ1-5; D might be TRBD1 (6 bases). This CDR3 has 14 residues. V gave up 1 base and J gave up 6 bases, with 13 bases separating them. Germline V gene lookup returns CDR1 DFQATT and CDR2 SNEGSKA (reference sequence). Written as DNA, the CDR3 is TGCAGTGCTAGAGGGGGGGGGCTGGGTCAGCCCCAGCATTTT. Protein: CSARGGGLGQPQHF.

This clonotype was observed a handful of times. The V and J genes are TRBV7-6 and TRBJ1-6; D unclear. The CDR3 consists of 14 residues. Germline CDR1 is SGHVS and CDR2 is FNYEAQ. The V and J ends lost 6 bases and 2 bases respectively, with 8 bases between them. CDR3 amino acids: CASSAGAYNSPLHF. CDR3 DNA sequence: TGTGCCAGCAGTGCGGGAGCCTATAATTCACCCCTCCACTTT. Variable domain in full (rest from reference TRBV7-6 and TRBJ1-6): GAGVSQSPRYKVTKRGQDVALRCDPISGHVSLYWYRQALGQGPEFLTYFNYEAQQDKSGLPNDRFSAERPEGSISTLTIQRTEQRDSAMYRCASSAGAYNSPLHFGNGTRLTVT.

V gene TRBV7-9 combines with J gene TRBJ1-5, with D hard to call. This CDR3 is 12 amino acids long. Per germline, CDR1 SEHNR and CDR2 FQNEAQ (reference sequence). Trimming shortened V by 6 bases and J by 5 bases, and 8 bases separated the two germline ends. Here the CDR3 DNA reads TGTGCCAGCAGTCTTGACCATCAGCCCCAGCATTTT. Residues: CASSLDHQPQHF.

The chain combines TRBV28 with TRBJ1-5, with 7 bases aligning to TRBD1. Germline V CDR1 and CDR2: MDHEN, SYDVKM. CDR3 length: 16 residues. V trimming: 5 bases; J trimming: 5 bases; junction bases outside the gene matches: 12. The CDR3 coding sequence is TGTGCCAGCAGTCCCCCGGGACAGTCAGTTGATCAGCCCCAGCATTTT. Translating gives CASSPPGQSVDQPQHF. The full variable domain, completed using reference TRBV28 and TRBJ1-5, is DVKVTQSSRYLVKRTGEKVFLECVQDMDHENMFWYRQDPGLGLRLIYFSYDVKMKEKGDIPEGYSVSREKKERFSLILESASTNQTSMYLCASSPPGQSVDQPQHFGDGTRLSIL.

This clonotype was detected ten times or more. The rearrangement links TRBV7-8 to TRBJ2-7; 13 nucleotides line up with TRBD2. Germline V gene lookup returns CDR1 SGHVS and CDR2 FQNEAQ. The V segment lost 1 base and the J segment 6 bases; nucleotides outside the gene matches: 9. The CDR3 is made up of 17 amino acids. CDR3 in amino acids: CASSLGTSGSWGGEQYF. DNA of the CDR3: TGTGCCAGCAGCTTAGGGACTAGCGGGAGTTGGGGAGGCGAGCAGTACTTC. Combining the CDR3 with reference TRBV7-8 and TRBJ2-7 gives the whole variable domain GAGVSQSPRYKVAKRGQDVALRCDPISGHVSLFWYQQALGQGPEFLTYFQNEAQLDKSGLPSDRFFAERPEGSVSTLKIQRTQQEDSAVYLCASSLGTSGSWGGEQYFGPGTRLTVT.

This clonotype was observed a few times. V gene TRBV7-9 combines with J gene TRBJ2-7, with D maybe TRBD2 (5 bases). This CDR3 comprises 12 residues. With 5 bases removed from V and 6 bases from J, the gap between germline ends came to 11 bases. CDR1 SEHNR and CDR2 FQNEAQ come from the germline V gene (reference sequence). Written as DNA, the CDR3 is TGTGCCAGCAGCCGGGAAGAAGGCGAGCAGTACTTC. This codes for CASSREEGEQYF.